Presented here are 6 T cell receptor beta chains from one specimen sequenced in a study of blood T cell repertoires in COVID-19. The assay was immunoSEQ multiplex PCR, and TCRdb's table has in-frame clones only and misses some. The sample contains around 190,000 clones, 88% of which appear only once. Input material: peripheral blood. The source is a man between 18 and 35 years old with active or convalescent COVID-19.

The chain has TRBV6-2 or TRBV6-3 and TRBJ2-2; 9 nucleotides align to TRBD1. V lost 6 bases to trimming and J lost 6 bases; unmatched junction nucleotides: 11. The germline V gene encodes CDR1 MNHEY and CDR2 SVGEGT. The CDR3 extends over 16 amino acids. The CDR3 spells CASSLRLTGGPGELFF. CDR3 coding DNA: TGTGCCAGCAGCCTACGACTGACAGGGGGTCCCGGGGAGCTGTTTTTT.

The CDR3 sequence: CAWSVGGKVSYGYTF. Here the CDR3 DNA reads TGTGCCTGGAGTGTAGGCGGGAAAGTATCCTATGGCTACACCTTC. The chain carries TRBV30 and TRBJ1-2, with D uncertain. V was clipped by 0 bases and J by 4 bases, with 15 bases between them. This CDR3 has 15 residues. In germline, CDR1 is GTSNPN, CDR2 SVGIG (reference sequence).

The gene calls are TRBV4-3 and TRBJ2-7; 8 positions match TRBD2. There are 15 residues in the CDR3. Unmatched junction bases numbered 9, after V lost 1 base and J lost 7 bases. Germline CDR1 and CDR2: LGHNA and YSLEER. CDR3 bases: TGCGCCAGCAGCCAAGGACTAGCGCGGGGTGGGGAGCAGTACTTC. Protein sequence: CASSQGLARGGEQYF.

The chain combines TRBV7-9 with TRBJ1-2, with D possibly being TRBD1 (5 bases). The V end lost 4 bases, the J end lost 5 bases, and 17 bases lay between the germline ends. The CDR3 has 15 residues. Germline loops: CDR1 SEHNR, CDR2 FQNEAQ (reference sequence). CDR3 nucleotides: TGTGCCAGCAGCTCGGGGGTATCTGGGGCTTATGGCTACACCTTC. This codes for CASSSGVSGAYGYTF.

The chain links TRBV19 to TRBJ1-4; D is uncertain. Germline V gene data show CDR1 as LNHDA and CDR2 as SQIVND (reference sequence). This CDR3 comprises 14 residues. The ends were cut back, 7 bases at V and 1 base at J, with 10 bases in the middle. CDR3 protein: CASTPSGTNEKLFF. The CDR3 DNA reads TGTGCCAGTACCCCCTCAGGAACTAATGAAAAACTGTTTTTT.

V usage is TRBV5-1 and J usage is TRBJ2-3; 8 bases agree with TRBD2. V shed 4 bases, J shed 3 bases, and the junction held 7 bases outside the gene matches. This CDR3 contains 15 residues. The germline V gene encodes CDR1 SGHRS and CDR2 YFSETQ. The CDR3 coding sequence is TGCGCCAGCAGCGCCACTAGCGGATCAACAGATACGCAGTATTTT. As protein: CASSATSGSTDTQYF.